This TCR beta chain was recorded in a study of shared clonotypes between healthy human individuals. Overall study findings and caveats: Estimated richness was generally greater in naive than memory subsets. Clonotype sharing among donors, it was expected, would be affected by sequencing depth. It was the few donors that limited the genetic and exposure-history diversity represented.

Only CD45RO-negative cells positively selected for CCR7 counted as naive CD8 cells, so terminally differentiated effector memory CD45RA+ cells were excluded. Deep level was the assay's run setting. Clones were read by immunoSEQ multiplex PCR, and TCRdb kept only the in-frame ones, dropping some. This sample has some 2 million clones; less than 95% occur once, and the top ten carry 0.9% to 1.5%. The CDR3 length is 14 residues. The germline V and J ends were trimmed by 5 bases and 0 bases, with 8 bases remaining between them. Germline V gene sequence: CDR1 SEHNR, CDR2 FQNEAQ (reference sequence). This clone was found a few times. Its antigen is undetermined.

This TCR came from a man younger than 35 in good health. Sequenced sample: naive CD8+ T cells sorted from blood. The rearrangement uses TRBV7-9 and TRBJ1-3; no definite D call. CDR3 residues: CASSPSSSGNTIYF. CDR3 DNA sequence: TGTGCCAGCAGCCCTTCGAGCTCTGGAAACACCATATATTTT.